This TCR beta chain is drawn from a study of blood T cells in healthy people across ages. Combining a sample-barcoded 5' primer with a J-beta primer mix, a second PCR ran for about 6 to 12 cycles. TCRdb re-called the 5' RACE reads with MiXCR, one entry per CDR3 protein. This table holds about 1.8 million distinct CDR3 sequences, around 50% found once. The CDR3 spans 18 residues. CDR1 is LGHNA and CDR2 is YSLEER in the germline V gene. V was cut by 1 base and J by 5 bases, with 24 bases left in between. This clonotype appeared a few times. This could be a read error, since a much larger clone is one nucleotide away.

The source material was blood. The TCR originated in a woman between 40 and 50 years old in good health. The V and J genes are TRBV4-3 and TRBJ2-7, with D possibly TRBD2 on 7 matching bases. The DNA for the CDR3 is TGCGCCAGCAGCCAAGCTTTAGGGGGTAGAGCGGGGAGCAACGAGCAGTACTTC. As protein: CASSQALGGRAGSNEQYF.